This passage covers 5 T cell receptor beta chains from one sample sequenced in a study of blood T cell repertoires in COVID-19. Sequenced by immunoSEQ multiplex PCR; TCRdb stores in-frame clones only, minus some. In the table there are about 120,000 clones, around 90% of which are singletons. Material for sequencing was peripheral blood. Receptor source: a woman aged 50 to 60 with acute or convalescent COVID-19.

The V and J genes are TRBV7-2 and TRBJ1-5, with 7 bases matching TRBD1. In germline, CDR1 is SGHTA, CDR2 FQGNSA. The CDR3 has 15 residues. V dropped 5 bases and J dropped 1; count of bases not matched to a gene: 5. The CDR3 loop is CASSKRGRSNQPQHF. The CDR3 nucleotides are TGTGCCAGCAGCAAAAGGGGGCGCAGCAATCAGCCCCAGCATTTT.

The rearrangement links TRBV4-1 to TRBJ2-5; 11 bases map to TRBD2. The germline CDR1 and CDR2 sequences are MGHRA and YSYEKL. J lost 1 base, V lost 0 bases, and 4 bases had no gene match. The CDR3 contains 17 residues. This CDR3 reads CASSQEASGGSQETQYF. CDR3 nucleotides: TGCGCCAGCAGCCAAGAGGCTAGCGGGGGGTCCCAAGAGACCCAGTACTTC.

V is TRBV7-8 and J is TRBJ2-1; possible D gene TRBD1, 6 bases. The V end lost 3 bases, the J end lost 4 bases, and 16 bases lay between the germline ends. The CDR3 runs 16 residues. CDR1 is SGHVS and CDR2 is FQNEAQ in the germline V gene. This CDR3 reads CASSLLSGTPYNEQFF. The CDR3 bases are TGTGCCAGCAGCTTGCTATCCGGGACACCGTACAATGAGCAGTTCTTC.

V gene TRBV4-3 combines with J gene TRBJ2-7; TRBD1 matches 9 bases. CDR1 LGHNA and CDR2 YSLEER come from the germline V gene. The V and J ends lost 2 bases and 4 bases, in that order; junction bases with no gene match: 6. The CDR3 has 15 amino acids. The CDR3 sequence: CASSQLTGGGYEQYF. The CDR3 DNA reads as TGCGCCAGCAGCCAATTGACAGGGGGTGGGTACGAGCAGTACTTC.

The chain uses TRBV5-1 and TRBJ2-7; D unclear. This CDR3 is 14 amino acids long. The V gene's germline CDR1 is SGHRS and CDR2 YFSETQ. V lost 2 bases, J lost 5 bases, and 14 bases lay in between. Here the CDR3 DNA reads TGCGCCAGCAGCTTTGGGTCAGGATCGGACGAGCAGTACTTC. Translated: CASSFGSGSDEQYF.